A single sample is the source of the 17 T cell receptor beta chains below, sequenced in a study of CD8 T cells in Susac syndrome. Reverse transcription of roughly 0.5 to 1 ug RNA was carried out with random hexamers. MiXCR was run by TCRdb on the immunoSEQ multiplex PCR reads, yielding one entry per CDR3 protein. This table has some 120,000 distinct CDR3 sequences, approximately 89% appearing once. The sequencing input was CD8+ T cells from PBMCs. These receptors originate from a human donor with multiple sclerosis.

The chain joins TRBV29-1 to TRBJ2-7, with 9 bases that match TRBD1. Germline CDR1 SQVTM, CDR2 ANQGSEA. This CDR3 is 15 amino acids long. J was trimmed by 5 bases and V by 4 bases; bases with no gene match: 12. CDR3 protein: CSVAKPGQGLDEQYF. The CDR3 DNA reads as TGCAGCGTTGCAAAACCGGGACAGGGATTGGACGAGCAGTACTTC.

The V gene is TRBV3-1, the J gene TRBJ2-4; D is unresolved. This CDR3 comprises 17 residues. Germline CDR1 reads LGHDT; CDR2 reads YNNKEL (reference sequence). The V gene lost 8 bases and the J gene lost 0 bases, with 20 bases spanning the gap. The CDR3 reads CASCPSSLFLAKNIQYF. The CDR3 DNA reads as TGTGCCAGCTGCCCCTCCTCACTGTTTCTAGCCAAAAACATTCAGTACTTC.

This sequence joins TRBV10-3 and TRBJ2-7, with D perhaps being TRBD1 or TRBD2 (5 bases each). The germline V gene encodes CDR1 ENHRY and CDR2 SYGVKD. The V gene lost 10 bases and the J gene lost 2 bases, with 15 bases spanning the gap. The CDR3 spans 13 residues. CDR3 region: CATSGTVPYEQYF. The DNA of the CDR3 is TGTGCCACCTCCGGGACGGTCCCCTACGAGCAGTACTTC.

This sequence joins TRBV11-2 and TRBJ2-2; 7 bases align to TRBD2. V trimming: 3 bases; J trimming: 4 bases; junction bases outside the gene matches: 11. This CDR3 is 17 amino acids long. Germline values: CDR1 SGHAT, CDR2 FQNNGV. The CDR3 region is CASSFSSGVKGTGELFF. The CDR3, as DNA: TGTGCCAGCAGCTTCTCTAGCGGAGTAAAGGGCACCGGGGAGCTGTTTTTT.

This clonotype is categorized as medium-sized. The chain has TRBV2 and TRBJ2-1; no clear D gene. The CDR3 totals 17 residues. The V end was cut by 10 bases, the J end by 2 bases, with 24 bases between. Germline assignment: CDR1 SNHLY and CDR2 FYNNEI. The CDR3 DNA is TGTGCCACTGCTTCCCATTTTTGGCTATCCGCCTACAATGAGCAGTTCTTC. This translates into CATASHFWLSAYNEQFF.

The CDR3 sequence: CASSVESQGDSYNEQFF. The CDR3 nucleotides are TGTGCCAGCAGCGTTGAATCACAGGGGGACTCCTACAATGAGCAGTTCTTC. The V call is TRBV9, the J call TRBJ2-1; TRBD1 aligns across 8 bases. The CDR3 extends over 17 amino acids. The junction had 7 bases not matched to a gene; V was cut back by 2 bases and J by 0 bases. Per the germline V gene, CDR1 is SGDLS and CDR2 is YYNGEE.

The chain combines TRBV30 with TRBJ2-1; 7 bases are shared with TRBD2. The germline V gene has CDR1 GTSNPN and CDR2 SVGIG (reference sequence). The CDR3 covers 14 residues. Trimming at V came to 3 bases and at J to 0 bases, leaving 2 bases not matched to a gene. CDR3 region: CAWRPGGSYNEQFF. CDR3 in DNA: TGTGCCTGGAGACCGGGAGGCTCCTACAATGAGCAGTTCTTC.

V usage is TRBV20-1 and J usage is TRBJ1-1, with 7 bases lining up with TRBD1. CDR3 length: 14 residues. Per germline, CDR1 DFQATT and CDR2 SNEGSKA (reference sequence). Trimming removed 1 base from V and 0 bases from J; junction bases left unmatched: 2. The CDR3 DNA sequence: TGCAGTGCTAGAGGCGACAGGGTGAACACTGAAGCTTTCTTT. Its translation is CSARGDRVNTEAFF.

This clonotype showed up just a few times. The V call is TRBV4-1, the J call TRBJ2-6; D call uncertain. This CDR3 has 14 residues. The germline CDR1 and CDR2 sequences are MGHRA and YSYEKL. V dropped 5 bases and J dropped 0 bases, with 5 bases sitting between them. The CDR3 loop is CASSFHSGANVLTF. The CDR3 DNA reads as TGCGCCAGCAGCTTTCACTCTGGGGCCAACGTCCTGACTTTC.

In this sample, this clonotype turned up a few times. The chain uses TRBV20-1 and TRBJ1-2, with D possibly matching TRBD1 (6 bases). The CDR3 has 15 residues. In germline, CDR1 is DFQATT, CDR2 SNEGSKA (reference sequence). Trimming removed 6 bases from V and 6 bases from J, with 23 bases in between. The CDR3 DNA follows: TGCAGTGCCGAACTACCGCCCTCAGGGGTGCATGGCTACACCTTC. Protein sequence: CSAELPPSGVHGYTF.

The rearrangement uses TRBV5-1 and TRBJ2-7; 11 positions match TRBD2. The CDR3 sequence is 16 residues long. Trimming took 4 bases from V and 3 from J; bases not matched to a gene: 9. The germline V gene encodes CDR1 SGHRS and CDR2 YFSETQ. The DNA of the CDR3 is TGCGCCAGCAGCACCTTACTAGCGGGAGAAGGCTACGAGCAGTACTTC. It codes for CASSTLLAGEGYEQYF.

V and J are TRBV6-1 and TRBJ2-7; D possibly matches TRBD1 or TRBD2 (5 bases each). The CDR3 length is 16 residues. CDR1 and CDR2 from the germline V gene are MNHNS and SASEGT. The ends were cut back, 6 bases at V and 3 bases at J, with 21 bases in the middle. In DNA form, the CDR3 reads TGTGCCAGCAGCTTCGGGGCCTCTGATTGGATCTACGAGCAGTACTTC. It encodes CASSFGASDWIYEQYF.

The CDR3: CSLWAGNEQFF. The CDR3, as DNA: TGCAGTCTATGGGCGGGGAATGAGCAGTTCTTC. The chain joins TRBV20-1 to TRBJ2-1; TRBD2 might be the D (6 bases). From germline, CDR1 is DFQATT and CDR2 SNEGSKA (reference sequence). This CDR3 region has 11 residues. V lost 8 bases, J lost 7 bases, and 12 bases lay in between.

CDR3 coding DNA: TGTGCCAGCCGACCCGGGACAGGGGGACCTACAGGCTACGAGCAGTACTTC. Translated, it gives CASRPGTGGPTGYEQYF. V is TRBV19 and J is TRBJ2-7, with 11 bases aligning to TRBD1. Germline CDR1 is LNHDA and CDR2 is SQIVND (reference sequence). The CDR3 spans 17 residues. With 9 bases clipped from V and 3 bases from J, the junction kept 16 bases outside the gene matches. The full variable domain, in which reference TRBV19 and TRBJ2-7 provide the parts outside the CDR3, is DGGITQSPKYLFRKEGQNVTLSCEQNLNHDAMYWYRQDPGQGLRLIYYSQIVNDFQKGDIAEGYSVSREKKESFPLTVTSAQKNPTAFYLCASRPGTGGPTGYEQYFGPGTRLTVT.

V is TRBV30 and J is TRBJ2-7, with D possibly TRBD1 on 7 matching bases. The CDR3 runs to 15 residues. Germline-derived CDR1 and CDR2 are GTSNPN and SVGIG (reference sequence). Trimming took off 0 bases at V and 2 bases at J, with 14 bases between the two ends. The CDR3 DNA sequence: TGTGCCTGGAGTGTAGGAGGGACAGAGACCTACGAGCAGTACTTC. It codes for CAWSVGGTETYEQYF.

V is TRBV4-2 and J is TRBJ2-3; D is perhaps TRBD2 (6 bases). V was shortened by 2 bases and J by 5 bases, with 11 bases between the two germline ends. Germline V CDR1 and CDR2: LGHNA, YNFKEQ. CDR3 length: 14 amino acids. The CDR3 region is CASSQREKQDTQYF. The CDR3 DNA is TGTGCCAGCAGCCAACGGGAGAAACAAGATACGCAGTATTTT.

The V and J genes are TRBV24-1 and TRBJ2-7; D possibly corresponds to TRBD1 (6 bases). There are 14 residues in the CDR3. Germline CDR1 and CDR2: KGHDR and SFDVKD. Trimming left V 5 bases short and J 2 bases short, with 12 bases between. CDR3 DNA sequence: TGTGCCACCAGTGCCCCGGGACACCCCTACGAGCAGTACTTC. Protein: CATSAPGHPYEQYF.